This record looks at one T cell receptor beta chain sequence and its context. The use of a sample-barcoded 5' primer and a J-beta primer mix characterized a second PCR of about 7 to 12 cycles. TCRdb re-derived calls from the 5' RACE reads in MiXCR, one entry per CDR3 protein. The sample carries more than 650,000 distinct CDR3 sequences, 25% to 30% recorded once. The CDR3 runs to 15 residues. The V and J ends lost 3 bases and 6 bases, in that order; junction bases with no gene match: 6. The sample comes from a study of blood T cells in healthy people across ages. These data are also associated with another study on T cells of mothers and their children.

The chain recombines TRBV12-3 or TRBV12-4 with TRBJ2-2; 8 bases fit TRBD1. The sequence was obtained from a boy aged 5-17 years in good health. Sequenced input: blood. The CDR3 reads CASSLARGLAGELFF. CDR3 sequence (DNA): TGTGCCAGCAGTTTGGCCAGGGGGCTGGCCGGGGAGCTGTTTTTT.